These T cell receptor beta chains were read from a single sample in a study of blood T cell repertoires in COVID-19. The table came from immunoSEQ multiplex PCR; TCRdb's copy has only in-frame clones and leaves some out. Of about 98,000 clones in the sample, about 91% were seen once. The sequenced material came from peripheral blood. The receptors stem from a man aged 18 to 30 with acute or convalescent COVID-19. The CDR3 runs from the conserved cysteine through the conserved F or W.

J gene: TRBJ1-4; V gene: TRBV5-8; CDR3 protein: CASSPGQGPTNEKLFF
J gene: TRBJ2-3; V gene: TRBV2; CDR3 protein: CALLAGSTDTQYF
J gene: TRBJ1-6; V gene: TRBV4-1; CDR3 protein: CASSPTGSGLDNSPLHF
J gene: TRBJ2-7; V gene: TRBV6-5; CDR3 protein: CASSRGDSYSYEQYF
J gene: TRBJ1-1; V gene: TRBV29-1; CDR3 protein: CSTLGLTEAFF
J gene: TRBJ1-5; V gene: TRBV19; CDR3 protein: CASSIRTGGLRSNQPQHF
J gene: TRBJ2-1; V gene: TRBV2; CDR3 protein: CASSPDREGLWGPYNEQFF
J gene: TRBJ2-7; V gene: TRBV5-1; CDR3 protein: CASSLVTGLSYEQYF
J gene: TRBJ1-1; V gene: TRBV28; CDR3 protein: CASSLFVGTNTEAFF
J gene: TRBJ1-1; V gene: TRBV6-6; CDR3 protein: CASSYLDRDTEAFF
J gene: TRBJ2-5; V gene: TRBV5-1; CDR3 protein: CASSLSGGQETQYF
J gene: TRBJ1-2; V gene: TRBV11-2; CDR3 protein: CASSLVGGQEYGYTF
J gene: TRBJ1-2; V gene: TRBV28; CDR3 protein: CASGPGGYINYGYTF
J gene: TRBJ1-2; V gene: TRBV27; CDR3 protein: CASSFRGATRGYTF
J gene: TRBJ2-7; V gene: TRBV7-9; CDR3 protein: CASSLNRVAGSYEQYF
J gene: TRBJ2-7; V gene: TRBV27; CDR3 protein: CASSFRRTSGPGYEQYF
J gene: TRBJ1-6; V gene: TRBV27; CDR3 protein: CASKPPGQGASNSPLHF
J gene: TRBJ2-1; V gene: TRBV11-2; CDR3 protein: CAEGIAGGTEQFF
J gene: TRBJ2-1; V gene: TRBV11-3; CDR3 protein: CASSLEQGAPYNEQFF
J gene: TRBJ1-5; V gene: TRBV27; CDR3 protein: CASRSGTGHQPQHF
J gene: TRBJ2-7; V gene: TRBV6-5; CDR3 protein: CASSYSAGLSYEQYF
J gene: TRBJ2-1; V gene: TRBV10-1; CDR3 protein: CASSEKNFNEQFF
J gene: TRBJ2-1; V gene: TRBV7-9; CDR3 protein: CASSLVGQGVDEQFF
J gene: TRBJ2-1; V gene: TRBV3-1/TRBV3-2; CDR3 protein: CASSPTRPAYNEQFF
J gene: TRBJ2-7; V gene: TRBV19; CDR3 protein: CASSIAGGPYEQYF
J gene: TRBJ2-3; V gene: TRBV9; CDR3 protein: CASSSRTGLGDTQYF
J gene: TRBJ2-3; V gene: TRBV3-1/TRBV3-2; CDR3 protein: CASSPTRITDTQYF
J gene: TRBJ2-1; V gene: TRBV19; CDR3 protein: CASSLPNQGEQFF
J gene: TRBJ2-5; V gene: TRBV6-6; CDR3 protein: CASSPTLSGLAGGETQYF
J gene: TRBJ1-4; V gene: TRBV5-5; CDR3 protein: CASSLRGGDEKLFF
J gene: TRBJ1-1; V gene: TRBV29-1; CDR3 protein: CSVVRDRVTNTEAFF
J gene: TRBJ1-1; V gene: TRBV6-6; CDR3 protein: CARSTGPGTEAFF
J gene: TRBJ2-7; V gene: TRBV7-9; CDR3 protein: CASSLPSGTAIYEQYF
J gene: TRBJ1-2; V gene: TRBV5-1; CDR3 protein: CASSIGQPIVANYGYTF
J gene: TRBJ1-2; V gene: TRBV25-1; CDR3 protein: CASSPDRKRGGVLYGYTF
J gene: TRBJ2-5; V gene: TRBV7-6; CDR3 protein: CASSLGLAGSIQETQYF
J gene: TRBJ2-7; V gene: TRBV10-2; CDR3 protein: CASSVIEGGYEQYF
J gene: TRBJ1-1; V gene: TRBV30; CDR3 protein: CAWSRRGITGGTEAFF
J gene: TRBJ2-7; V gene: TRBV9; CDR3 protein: CASSVGLAGEGYEQYF
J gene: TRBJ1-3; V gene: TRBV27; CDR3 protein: CASKPLIGGSGNTIYF
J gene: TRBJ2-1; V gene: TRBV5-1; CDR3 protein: CASSGSGTKQFF
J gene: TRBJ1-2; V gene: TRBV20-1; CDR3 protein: CSASDRGLGYTF
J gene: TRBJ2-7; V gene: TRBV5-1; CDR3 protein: CASSFAGGIYEQYF
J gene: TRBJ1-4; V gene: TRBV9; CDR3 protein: CASSLSGGLGEKLFF
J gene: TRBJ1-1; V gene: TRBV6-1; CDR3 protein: CASSEVGNSGPTFF
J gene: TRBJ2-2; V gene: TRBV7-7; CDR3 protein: CASSLQGGGELFF
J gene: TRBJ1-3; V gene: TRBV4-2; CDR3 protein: CASSQEGGVFSGNTIYF
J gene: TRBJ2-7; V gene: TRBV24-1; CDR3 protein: CATRSGRGEQYF
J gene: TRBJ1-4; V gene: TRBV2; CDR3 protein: CASMERGKGLFF
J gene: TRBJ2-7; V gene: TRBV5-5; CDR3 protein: CASSSTTGNAYEQYF
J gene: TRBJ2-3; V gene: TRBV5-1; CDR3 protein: CASSPSGGISTDTQYF
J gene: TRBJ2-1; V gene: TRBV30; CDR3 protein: CAWSVFLAGSYNEQFF
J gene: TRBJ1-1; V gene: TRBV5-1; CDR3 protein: CASSSTGGAGEAFF